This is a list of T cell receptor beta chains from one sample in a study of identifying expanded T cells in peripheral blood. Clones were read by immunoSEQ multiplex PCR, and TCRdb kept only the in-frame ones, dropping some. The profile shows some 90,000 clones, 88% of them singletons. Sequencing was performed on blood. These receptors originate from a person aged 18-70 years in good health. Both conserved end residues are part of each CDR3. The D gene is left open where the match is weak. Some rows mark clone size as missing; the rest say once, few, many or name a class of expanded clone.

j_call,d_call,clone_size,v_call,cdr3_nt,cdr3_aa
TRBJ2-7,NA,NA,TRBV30,TGTGCCTGGAGTGTTTACGACGAGCAGTACTTC,CAWSVYDEQYF
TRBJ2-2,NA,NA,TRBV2,TGTGCCAGCAGTGATGAGCCAGGGACCGGGGAGCTGTTTTTT,CASSDEPGTGELFF
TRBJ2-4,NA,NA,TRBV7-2,TGTGCCAGCAGCTTAGGGGGAGCCATTCAGTACTTC,CASSLGGAIQYF
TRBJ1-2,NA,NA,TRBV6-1,TGTGCCAGCAGACCCGGCAGTGGATCCTATTATGGCTACACCTTC,CASRPGSGSYYGYTF
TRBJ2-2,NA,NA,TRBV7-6,TGTGCCAGCAGCTCGACCCGGGAGAACACCGGGGAGCTGTTTTTT,CASSSTRENTGELFF
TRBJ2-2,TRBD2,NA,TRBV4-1,TGCGCCAGCAGCCAAGTATTAATCAGCGGGGGGCCGAACACCGGGGAGCTGTTTTTT,CASSQVLISGGPNTGELFF
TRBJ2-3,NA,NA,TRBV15,TGTGCCACCAGCAGAGATCTTGGAGCAGGGGAAACAGATACGCAGTATTTT,CATSRDLGAGETDTQYF
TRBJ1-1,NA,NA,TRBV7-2,TGTGCCAGCAGCCGTGAGATGAACACTGAAGCTTTCTTT,CASSREMNTEAFF
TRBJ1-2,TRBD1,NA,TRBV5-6,TGTGCCAGCAGGGTTCAGGGGGCGGGCGGCTACACCTTC,CASRVQGAGGYTF
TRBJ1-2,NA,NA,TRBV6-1,TGTGCCAGCAGTGAATGGTCCAGGGCGAGTAGGGGCTACACCTTC,CASSEWSRASRGYTF
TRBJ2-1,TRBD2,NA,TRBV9,TGTGCCAGCAGCGTACCCTATACGGGGGGTACCAATGAGCAGTTCTTC,CASSVPYTGGTNEQFF
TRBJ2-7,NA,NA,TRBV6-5,TGTGCCAGCAGTTACTCCATTGGAAGTATCACCTACGAGCAGTACTTC,CASSYSIGSITYEQYF
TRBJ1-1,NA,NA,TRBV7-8,TGTGCCAGCAGCCCTCGGGGGGGGGCAGACCGGACTGAAGCTTTCTTT,CASSPRGGADRTEAFF
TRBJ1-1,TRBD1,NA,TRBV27,TGTGCCAGCAGACTCACAGGGGGGCTCAGACCTGCGAACACTGAAGCTTTCTTT,CASRLTGGLRPANTEAFF
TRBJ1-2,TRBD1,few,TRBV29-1,TGCAGCGTTGCTCGGGACAGGGGGTATGGCTACACCTTC,CSVARDRGYGYTF
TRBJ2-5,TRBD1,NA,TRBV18,TGTGCCAGCTCACCGCCGGGACAGGGGGCAGAGACCCAGTACTTC,CASSPPGQGAETQYF
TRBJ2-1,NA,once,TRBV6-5,TGTGCCAGCAGTTCCACCCGAACGGGTACTAATGAGCAGTTCTTC,CASSSTRTGTNEQFF
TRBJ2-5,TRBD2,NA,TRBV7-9,TGTGCCAGCAGCTTAATAGGCGGGGGGTTAAAGACCCAGTACTTC,CASSLIGGGLKTQYF
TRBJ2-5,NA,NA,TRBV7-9,TGTGCCAGCAGCGCCCCTGGCCTCAAAGAGACCCAGTACTTC,CASSAPGLKETQYF
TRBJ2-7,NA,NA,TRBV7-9,TGTGCCAGCAGCTCCGAAAGGTCCTCCTACGAGCAGTACTTC,CASSSERSSYEQYF
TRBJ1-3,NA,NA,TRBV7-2,TGTGCCAGCAGCTTAAGTTCCGGGGCAGGGCGTTCTGGAAACACCATATATTTT,CASSLSSGAGRSGNTIYF
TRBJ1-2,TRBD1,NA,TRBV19,TGTGCCAGTACCAGGACAGGGCCTAACTATGGCTACACCTTC,CASTRTGPNYGYTF
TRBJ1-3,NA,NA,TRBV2,TGTGCCAGCAGTGAAGCCTCCGTCACCATATATTTT,CASSEASVTIYF
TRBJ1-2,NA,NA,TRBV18,TGTGCCAGCTCACCGATACTACGGGAAAAGGGAGGCTACACCTTC,CASSPILREKGGYTF
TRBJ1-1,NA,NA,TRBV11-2,TGTGCCAGCAGCTTAAACCCCTATTACACTGAAGCTTTCTTT,CASSLNPYYTEAFF
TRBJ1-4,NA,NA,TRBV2,TGTGCCTTCTGGAAGAATGAAAGACTGTTTTTT,CAFWKNERLFF
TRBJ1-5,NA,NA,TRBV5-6,TGTGCCAGCAGCTCTCACAATCAGCCCCAGCATTTT,CASSSHNQPQHF
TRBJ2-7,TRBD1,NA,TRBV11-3,TGTGCCAGCAGCTCTCGGACAGGGTTGAGCGAGCAGTACTTC,CASSSRTGLSEQYF
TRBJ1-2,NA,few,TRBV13,TGTGCCAGCAGCTCCCGGGGAGGCTACACCTTC,CASSSRGGYTF
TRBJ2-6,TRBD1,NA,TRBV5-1,TGCGCCAGCAGCACCGGACAGGCTGGGGCCAACGTCCTGACTTTC,CASSTGQAGANVLTF
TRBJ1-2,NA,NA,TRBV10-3,TGTGCCATCAGTGATCCACACGGTGGAAGTAACTATGGCTACACCTTC,CAISDPHGGSNYGYTF
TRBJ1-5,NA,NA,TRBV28,TGTGCCAGCAGATCTACAGAGTTACTTAGTCAGCCCCAGCATTTT,CASRSTELLSQPQHF
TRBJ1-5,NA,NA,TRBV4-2,TGTGCCAGCAGCCAAGAGTCATCCAGGGTTAGTCAGCCCCAGCATTTT,CASSQESSRVSQPQHF
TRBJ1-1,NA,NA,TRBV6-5,TGTGCCAGCAGTTACGATCGGGAGAACACTGAAGCTTTCTTT,CASSYDRENTEAFF
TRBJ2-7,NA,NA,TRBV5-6,TGTGCCAGCAGCTTGGGGAGTCCCAACGAGCAGTACTTC,CASSLGSPNEQYF
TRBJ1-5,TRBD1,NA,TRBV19,TGTGCCAGTAGTATTATCTTACAGGGGGACAATCAGCCCCAGCATTTT,CASSIILQGDNQPQHF
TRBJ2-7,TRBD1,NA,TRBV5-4,TGTGCCAGCAGTTTCTCCGGGACAGGCGCCTACGAGCAGTACTTC,CASSFSGTGAYEQYF
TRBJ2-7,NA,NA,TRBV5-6,TGTGCCAGCAGCTTGGAGGGGTACGAGCAGTACTTC,CASSLEGYEQYF
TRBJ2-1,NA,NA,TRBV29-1,TGCAGCGTTGGGGTTATAAGGGCCAATGAGCAGTTCTTC,CSVGVIRANEQFF
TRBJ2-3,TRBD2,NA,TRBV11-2,TGTGCCAGCAGCTCCCTAGCGGGGTCTAGCACAGATACGCAGTATTTT,CASSSLAGSSTDTQYF
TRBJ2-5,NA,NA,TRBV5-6,TGTGCCAGCAGCTTGTTTATCCAAGAGACCCAGTACTTC,CASSLFIQETQYF
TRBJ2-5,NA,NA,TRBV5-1,TGCGCCAGCAGCCCCACGGCGACGAGGGGAGAGACCCAGTACTTC,CASSPTATRGETQYF
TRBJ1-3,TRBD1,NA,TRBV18,TGTGCCAGCTCACCAGCCAGGGGGCTTGGAAACACCATATATTTT,CASSPARGLGNTIYF
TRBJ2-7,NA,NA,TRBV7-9,TGTGCCAGCAGCTCAGGGCCGTACTACGAGCAGTACTTC,CASSSGPYYEQYF
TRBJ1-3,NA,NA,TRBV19,TGTGCCAGTAGTATCTATTGGCCCCCCGCGGTCTCTGGAAACACCATATATTTT,CASSIYWPPAVSGNTIYF
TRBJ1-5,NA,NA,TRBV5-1,TGCGCCAGCAGCATGACAGGCCAGCCCCAGCATTTT,CASSMTGQPQHF
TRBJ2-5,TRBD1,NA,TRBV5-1,TGCGCCAGCAGCTTCCAGGGGGCGGGTGAGACCCAGTACTTC,CASSFQGAGETQYF